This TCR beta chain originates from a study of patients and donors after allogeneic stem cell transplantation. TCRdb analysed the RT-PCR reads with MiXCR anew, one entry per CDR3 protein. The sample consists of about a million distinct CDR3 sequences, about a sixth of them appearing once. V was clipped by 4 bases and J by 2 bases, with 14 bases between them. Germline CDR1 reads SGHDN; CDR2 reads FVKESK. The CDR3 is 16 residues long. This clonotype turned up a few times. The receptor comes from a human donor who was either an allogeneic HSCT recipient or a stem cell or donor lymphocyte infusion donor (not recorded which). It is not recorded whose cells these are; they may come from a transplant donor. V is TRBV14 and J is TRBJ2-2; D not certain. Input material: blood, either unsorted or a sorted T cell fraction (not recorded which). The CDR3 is CASSLKRQINTGELFF. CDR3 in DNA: TGTGCCAGCAGCCTAAAGCGCCAAATTAACACCGGGGAGCTGTTTTTT.